The clone carrying this T cell receptor (beta chain) was seen ten or more times. Its target is not known. One end of the junction does not line up with germline, which may come from a read error. The sample comes from a study of blood T cells in healthy people across ages. General study findings and limits: Older age went with lower TCR beta diversity per million T cells, in a roughly linear way.

Extraction of total RNA produced a minimum of 5 micrograms from each sample. The authors ran a second PCR of about 6 to 11 cycles using a sample-barcoded 5' primer and a J-beta primer mix. From the 5' RACE reads, TCRdb called clonotypes with MiXCR, one entry per CDR3 protein. The sample has approximately 810,000 distinct CDR3 sequences; more than 25% are singletons. CDR1 and CDR2 from the germline V gene are SGHRS and YFSETQ. The CDR3 runs to 14 residues. This sequence joins TRBV5-1 and TRBJ1-6; 10 nucleotides match TRBD1. This receptor was taken from an elderly woman in good health. The sequencing sample was made of blood. The CDR3 loop reads CASSSGQGNSPLHF. For the CDR3, the DNA is TGTGCCAGCAGCTCGGGACAGGGGAATTCACCCCTCCACTTT.